Reported below is one T cell receptor beta chain. These data originate in a study of blood T cell repertoires in COVID-19. The CDR3 has 17 residues. V was shortened by 4 bases and J by 0 bases, with 17 bases between the two germline ends. Germline CDR1 reads SGHVS; CDR2 reads FQNEAQ. Method: immunoSEQ multiplex PCR; TCRdb's copy keeps in-frame clones and lacks some. The repertoire holds approximately 84,000 clones, with 83% as singletons. The receptor was derived from an elderly woman with acute or convalescent COVID-19. The chain links TRBV7-8 to TRBJ2-3; a weak D match, TRBD1 (6 bases). The sample consisted of peripheral blood. The CDR3 bases are TGTGCCAGCAGCTCTCAGACGGGACACCGTAGCACAGATACGCAGTATTTT. This translates into CASSSQTGHRSTDTQYF.